These 8 T cell receptor beta chains originate from one sample sequenced in a study of identifying expanded T cells in peripheral blood. Here immunoSEQ multiplex PCR was the method, and the copy in TCRdb shows in-frame clones only, minus some. Of about 82,000 clones in the sample, about 87% were seen once. Specimen: blood. These receptors originate from a person between 18 and 69 years old in good health.

This sequence joins TRBV5-1 and TRBJ1-5; D remains ambiguous. This CDR3 spans 17 amino acids. Germline CDR1 is SGHRS and CDR2 is YFSETQ. V was clipped by 4 bases and J by 0 bases, with 17 bases between them. The CDR3 sequence is CASSRTPLADSNQPQHF. CDR3 sequence (DNA): TGCGCCAGCAGCCGAACCCCCTTGGCGGATAGCAATCAGCCCCAGCATTTT.

The gene calls are TRBV5-6 and TRBJ2-1; weak D call: TRBD1 (5 bases). CDR3 length: 16 residues. Trimming removed 4 bases at V and 4 bases at J, with 18 bases between. In germline, CDR1 is SGHDT, CDR2 YYEEEE. The CDR3 DNA reads as TGTGCCAGCAGCCATTGGGGCAGGCCCAAATACAATGAGCAGTTCTTC. It yields the protein CASSHWGRPKYNEQFF.

The chain links TRBV5-6 to TRBJ1-1; D gene ambiguous. V was pared by 3 bases and J by 2 bases, with 8 bases between. CDR1 is SGHDT, CDR2 YYEEEE, per germline. This CDR3 region has 13 residues. CDR3 amino acids: CASSSSDNTEAFF. The DNA for the CDR3 is TGTGCCAGCAGCTCTAGTGATAACACTGAAGCTTTCTTT.

This chain links TRBV4-1 with TRBJ1-1, with 7 bases lining up with TRBD1. The J segment lost 7 bases and the V segment lost 1 base, leaving 18 bases of the junction unmatched. The CDR3 is made up of 18 amino acids. Germline V gene sequence: CDR1 MGHRA, CDR2 YSYEKL. The CDR3 DNA follows: TGCGCCAGCAGCCAAGCCGTAACCTTTTTTATCCAGGGGGGTGAAGCTTTCTTT. Residues: CASSQAVTFFIQGGEAFF.

The CDR3 sequence is CASRTTGFNGYTF. The CDR3 nucleotides read TGTGCCAGTAGGACCACAGGGTTTAATGGCTACACCTTC. The chain is built from TRBV19 and TRBJ1-2; a weak D match, TRBD1 (6 bases). V was cut by 6 bases and J by 6 bases, with 14 bases left in between. CDR1 is LNHDA, CDR2 SQIVND, per germline (reference sequence). There are 13 residues in the CDR3.

V is TRBV10-3 and J is TRBJ1-1; D is possibly TRBD1 (5 bases). The CDR3 is 13 residues long. V gave up 10 bases and J gave up 1 base, with 13 bases separating them. Germline loops: CDR1 ENHRY, CDR2 SYGVKD. CDR3 DNA sequence: TGTGCCACCCTCGACAGTACGAACACTGAAGCTTTCTTT. Translated: CATLDSTNTEAFF.

V gene TRBV14 combines with J gene TRBJ1-5; perhaps TRBD1 as D (5 bases). V was cut by 0 bases and J by 5 bases, with 20 bases left in between. This CDR3 comprises 18 residues. The V gene's germline CDR1 is SGHDN and CDR2 FVKESK. DNA for the CDR3: TGTGCCAGCAGCCAAGATCTAGGGTCCCAGGGATGGGATCAGCCCCAGCATTTT. Protein: CASSQDLGSQGWDQPQHF.

The rearrangement links TRBV6-5 to TRBJ1-1, with TRBD1 matching over 7 bases. From germline, CDR1 is MNHEY and CDR2 SVGAGI. V trimming: 2 bases; J trimming: 0 bases; junction bases outside the gene matches: 6. This CDR3 comprises 16 residues. CDR3 nucleotide sequence: TGTGCCAGCAGTTACCGGGACAGAAGGATGAACACTGAAGCTTTCTTT. Protein: CASSYRDRRMNTEAFF.